The rows below give T cell receptor beta chains drawn from one sample of a study of Ad26.COV2.S vaccination and SARS-CoV-2 variants. Profiling relied on immunoSEQ multiplex PCR, and the TCRdb table lists in-frame clones only, not all of them. The sample yields a few hundred thousand clones, approximately 87% seen once. The sequences come from peripheral blood, collected in a trial of Ad26.COV2.S vaccine versus placebo. All receptors come from a person aged 18-65 years who received the Ad26.COV2.S COVID-19 vaccine or a placebo. Each CDR3 is given without its conserved first and last residue. D genes are given only for firm matches.

d_gene: TRBD1; v_gene: TRBV5-1; CDR3aa: ASSWGQGGYEQY
d_gene: NA; v_gene: TRBV7-6; CDR3aa: ASSFAPGGFHDQY
d_gene: NA; v_gene: TRBV18; CDR3aa: ASSPSASSHEQY
d_gene: NA; v_gene: TRBV30; CDR3aa: AWTVGPSNTEAF
d_gene: NA; v_gene: TRBV5-8; CDR3aa: ASSAGTYNEQF
d_gene: TRBD1; v_gene: TRBV7-8; CDR3aa: ASSLARDRQPGYT
d_gene: NA; v_gene: TRBV19; CDR3aa: ASNRAGGTGYT
d_gene: TRBD2; v_gene: TRBV11-1; CDR3aa: ASSPATSGVTDTQY
d_gene: TRBD2; v_gene: TRBV10-1; CDR3aa: ASSDNSSGATDTQY
d_gene: NA; v_gene: TRBV10-2; CDR3aa: ASSQGGEQF
d_gene: TRBD1; v_gene: TRBV19; CDR3aa: ASRPLAGTGGFDYGYT
d_gene: NA; v_gene: TRBV4-1; CDR3aa: ASSQVPRVRSGNTIY
d_gene: TRBD2; v_gene: TRBV30; CDR3aa: AWSVPRGGYSYEQY
d_gene: NA; v_gene: TRBV11-3; CDR3aa: ASSLGGAHSTDTQY
d_gene: NA; v_gene: TRBV3-1/TRBV3-2; CDR3aa: ASSQGPLSWDIQY
d_gene: NA; v_gene: TRBV7-9; CDR3aa: ASSLEQGYEQY
d_gene: NA; v_gene: TRBV29-1; CDR3aa: SVDRGNGVLT
d_gene: TRBD2; v_gene: TRBV13; CDR3aa: ASSLAGGDTQY
d_gene: NA; v_gene: TRBV5-6; CDR3aa: ASSLKSTSEKLF
d_gene: NA; v_gene: TRBV5-6; CDR3aa: ASSLFVGSYLSGLF
d_gene: TRBD2; v_gene: TRBV18; CDR3aa: ASSPPATSGGEETQY
d_gene: NA; v_gene: TRBV29-1; CDR3aa: SVGEGAFGYGEQF
d_gene: TRBD1; v_gene: TRBV29-1; CDR3aa: SVEEDRIVTYGYT
d_gene: NA; v_gene: TRBV30; CDR3aa: AWSLGRYYGYT
d_gene: NA; v_gene: TRBV2; CDR3aa: ASRTTGEDTEAF
d_gene: NA; v_gene: TRBV19; CDR3aa: ASSIARGHSYNEQF
d_gene: NA; v_gene: TRBV5-4; CDR3aa: ASSFSRGLNEQF
d_gene: TRBD1; v_gene: TRBV19; CDR3aa: ASSPRQGAPKTQY
d_gene: NA; v_gene: TRBV2; CDR3aa: ASYLAIGPTGNYGYT
d_gene: TRBD1; v_gene: TRBV4-3; CDR3aa: ASSQVRTRTGSPKNIQY
d_gene: TRBD2; v_gene: TRBV10-3; CDR3aa: AVRTSGGTDTQY
d_gene: NA; v_gene: TRBV5-1; CDR3aa: ASSPRSRGSEQF
d_gene: NA; v_gene: TRBV7-2; CDR3aa: ASSLVSTSYEQY
d_gene: NA; v_gene: TRBV28; CDR3aa: ASSFQSGALSYEQY
d_gene: TRBD1; v_gene: TRBV6-1; CDR3aa: ASSEDRSSYEQY
d_gene: NA; v_gene: TRBV28; CDR3aa: ASRPGGNTQY